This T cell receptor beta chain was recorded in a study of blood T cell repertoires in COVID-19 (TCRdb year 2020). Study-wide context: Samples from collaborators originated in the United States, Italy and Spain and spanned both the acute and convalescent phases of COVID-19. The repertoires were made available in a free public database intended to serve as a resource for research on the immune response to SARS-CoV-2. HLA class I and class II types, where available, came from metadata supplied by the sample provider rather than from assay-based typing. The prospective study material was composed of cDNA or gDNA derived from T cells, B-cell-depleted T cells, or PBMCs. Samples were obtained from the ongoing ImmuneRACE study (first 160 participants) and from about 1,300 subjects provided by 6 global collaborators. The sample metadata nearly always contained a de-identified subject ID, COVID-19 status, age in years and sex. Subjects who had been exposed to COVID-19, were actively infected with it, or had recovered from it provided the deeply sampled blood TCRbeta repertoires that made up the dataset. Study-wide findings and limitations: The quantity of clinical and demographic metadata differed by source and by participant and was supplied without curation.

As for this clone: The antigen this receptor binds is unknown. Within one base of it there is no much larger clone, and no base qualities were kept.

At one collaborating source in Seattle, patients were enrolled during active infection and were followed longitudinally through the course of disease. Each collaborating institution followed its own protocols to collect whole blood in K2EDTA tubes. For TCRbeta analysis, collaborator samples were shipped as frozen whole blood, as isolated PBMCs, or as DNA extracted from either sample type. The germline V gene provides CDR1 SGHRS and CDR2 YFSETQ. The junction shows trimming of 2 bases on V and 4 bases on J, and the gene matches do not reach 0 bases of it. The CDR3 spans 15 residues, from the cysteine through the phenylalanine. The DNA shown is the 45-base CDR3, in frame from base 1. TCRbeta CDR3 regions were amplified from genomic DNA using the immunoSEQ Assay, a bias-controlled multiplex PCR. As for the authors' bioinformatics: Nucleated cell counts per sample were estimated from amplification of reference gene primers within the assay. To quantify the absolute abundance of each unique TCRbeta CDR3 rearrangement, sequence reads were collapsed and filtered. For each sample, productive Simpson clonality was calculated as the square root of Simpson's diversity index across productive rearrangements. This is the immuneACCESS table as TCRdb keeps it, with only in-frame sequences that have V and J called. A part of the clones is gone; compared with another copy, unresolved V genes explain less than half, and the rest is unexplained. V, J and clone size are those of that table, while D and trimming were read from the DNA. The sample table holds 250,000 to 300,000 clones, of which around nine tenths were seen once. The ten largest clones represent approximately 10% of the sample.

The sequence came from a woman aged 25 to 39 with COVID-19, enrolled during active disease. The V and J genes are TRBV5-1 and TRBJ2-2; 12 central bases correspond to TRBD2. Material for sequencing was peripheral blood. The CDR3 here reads CASSLLAGGTGELFF. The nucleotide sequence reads TGCGCCAGCAGCTTACTAGCGGGAGGCACCGGGGAGCTGTTTTTT.